The 5 T cell receptor beta chains presented below share a single source sample, sequenced in a study of cytomegalovirus exposure and HLA in healthy donors. The study ran its PCR with 60 Vbeta and 13 Jbeta primers. Profiled with immunoSEQ multiplex PCR; TCRdb holds only in-frame clones, not every one. There are approximately 100,000 clones in the sample; about 79% occur only once, and over 4% lies in the top ten. The sample consisted of PBMCs. These receptors were obtained from a female donor in good health and CMV-seropositive.

The CDR3 reads CASSGGTPVFRSYNEQFF. The DNA for the CDR3 is TGTGCCAGCAGCGGCGGGACTCCAGTTTTTCGCTCCTACAATGAGCAGTTCTTC. The chain carries TRBV27 and TRBJ2-1, with D possibly TRBD2 on 6 matching bases. Germline V gives CDR1 MNHEY, CDR2 SMNVEV (reference sequence). V gave up 6 bases and J gave up 0 bases, with 21 bases separating them. CDR3 length: 18 amino acids.

A word on this clone: At one end, the junction sequence differs from germline, possibly due to a read error. V usage is TRBV5-1 and J usage is TRBJ2-6, with a weak D call TRBD1 (5 bases). The CDR3 has 17 amino acids. Germline V CDR1 and CDR2: SGHRS, YFSETQ. The CDR3 coding sequence is TGCGCCAGCAGCTTCTTCCGAGGCAGCTCTGGGGCCAACGGCCTGACTTTC. Its protein product is CASSFFRGSSGANGLTF.

In this sample, this clone turned up once. V is TRBV4-1 and J is TRBJ1-2, with a weak D call TRBD1 (6 bases). The V gene lost 2 bases and the J gene lost 4 bases, with 23 bases spanning the gap. Per germline, CDR1 MGHRA and CDR2 YSYEKL. This CDR3 region has 18 residues. CDR3 region: CASSQSTNRETDPYGYTF. The CDR3, as DNA: TGCGCCAGCAGCCAATCGACGAACAGGGAAACGGACCCCTATGGCTACACCTTC.

The chain combines TRBV29-1 with TRBJ2-7; a possible D gene is TRBD1 (6 bases). CDR1 is SQVTM, CDR2 ANQGSEA, per germline. The CDR3 runs to 14 residues. With 6 bases removed from V and 7 bases from J, the gap between germline ends came to 22 bases. In DNA, the CDR3 is TGCAGCGTCGTACAGGGTCAGGGGCCTAGGGAGCAGTACTTC. Its translation is CSVVQGQGPREQYF.

The chain employs TRBV9 and TRBJ2-1; TRBD1 is a possible D gene (7 bases). The length of the CDR3 is 16 residues. Trimming removed 4 bases at V and 8 bases at J, with 22 bases between. Germline V lookup: CDR1 SGDLS, CDR2 YYNGEE. The chain's CDR3 is CASSISGGGLGDEQFF. CDR3 nucleotide sequence: TGTGCCAGCAGCATCAGCGGAGGGGGCCTTGGGGATGAGCAGTTCTTC.